The T cell receptor beta chain described here comes from a study of circulating and synovial CD4+ cells in juvenile arthritis. Findings and limits, study-wide: CPL versus bulk CD4 samples: T cell genome counts differed by at least an order of magnitude. Traditional Vbeta family usage analysis missed the pathogenic-like versus bulk difference. Circulating pathogenic-like lymphocytes shared a substantially higher fraction of CDR3 sequences with synovium than bulk blood.

TCRdb's table, derived via immunoSEQ multiplex PCR, lists solely in-frame clones and lacks some. Of some 14,000 clones in the sample, roughly 88% were seen once. Regarding this clone: Its antigen is unidentified.

Germline values: CDR1 SGHTA, CDR2 FQGTGA. This CDR3 comprises 18 residues. Trimming removed 1 base from V and 1 base from J, with 19 bases in between. The chain recombines TRBV7-3 with TRBJ2-5; maybe TRBD1 (5 bases). The sample taken for sequencing was CD4+ T cells from synovial fluid. The sequence derives from a human patient with juvenile idiopathic arthritis. Some clones in this sample may be carry-over from other donors' samples. This CDR3 is CASSLSPPGAVGQETQYF. The CDR3 coding sequence is TGTGCCAGCAGCTTAAGTCCTCCTGGGGCGGTGGGCCAAGAGACCCAGTACTTC.